This TCR beta chain was sequenced during a study of blood T cell repertoires in COVID-19 (dated by TCRdb to 2018 to 2020). A note on the overall study: Samples covering the acute and convalescent phases of COVID-19 were provided by collaborators in the United States, Italy and Spain. The repertoires were released in a freely available public database intended as a resource for research on the immune response to SARS-CoV-2. Samples were obtained from the ongoing ImmuneRACE study (first 160 participants) and from some 1,200 subjects provided by 6 global collaborators. A de-identified subject ID, COVID-19 status, age in years and sex were almost always included in the sample metadata. Where available, HLA class I and class II types were obtained from metadata supplied by the sample provider rather than from assay-based typing. The prospective study material was composed of cDNA or gDNA derived from T cells, B-cell-depleted T cells, or PBMCs. The dataset comprised deeply sampled blood TCRbeta repertoires from subjects exposed to, actively infected with, or recovered from COVID-19. Overall study outcomes, separate from this receptor: How much clinical and demographic metadata was included differed by source and by participant, and the metadata was provided uncurated.

CDR1 and CDR2 (SGHRS, YFSETQ) derive from the germline V gene. A distance of 8 bases separates the germline ends of V and J, which lose 0 bases and 4 bases respectively. The CDR3 goes from the cysteine to the phenylalanine over 14 residues. The only DNA kept is the CDR3, 42 bases in frame from the first base. Collaborating institutions collected whole blood in K2EDTA tubes following their own protocols. For TCRbeta analysis, collaborator samples were shipped as frozen whole blood, as isolated PBMCs, or as DNA extracted from either sample type. In the case of this clone: This clone's antigen is unknown. Per-nucleotide qualities are absent, and no much larger clonotype sits a single base away.

The immunoSEQ Assay, a bias-controlled multiplex PCR, was used to amplify TCRbeta CDR3 regions from genomic DNA. The authors' analysis ran thus. The number of nucleated cells in each sample was estimated by amplification of reference gene primers within the assay. To quantify the absolute abundance of each unique TCRbeta CDR3 rearrangement, sequence reads were collapsed and filtered. For each sample, productive Simpson clonality was calculated as the square root of Simpson's diversity index across productive rearrangements. The source is immuneACCESS, and TCRdb retained only in-frame sequences with V and J called. Part of the clones is not carried over; for the studies checked, unresolved V genes explain less than half of this, and the remainder is unexplained. D and trimming were read from the DNA, whereas the V and J calls and clone size are those reported in that table. The sample contains roughly 41,000 clones, 85% to 90% of them found a single time. About 4.6% of the sample comes from the top ten.

The receptor's source is a human donor in a cohort sampled during active COVID-19. The sequence is built from TRBV5-1 and TRBJ1-3; the D gene is not confidently resolved. Material for sequencing was peripheral blood. The sequence in DNA is TGCGCCAGCAGCTTGGGTCAGCGAGGAAACACCATATATTTT. Translation gives CASSLGQRGNTIYF.